The 28 T cell receptor beta chains reported below all come from one sample, sequenced in a study of T cells in Graves' hyperthyroidism and ophthalmopathy. Amplification of TCR beta CDR3 regions was performed using RNA transcripts as template. An initial round of RT-PCR targeting the TCR CDR3 relied on the HTBI primer set. Each CDR3 protein gets one entry after TCRdb re-called the multiplex PCR reads with MiXCR. The sample carries under 650,000 distinct CDR3 sequences, 16% recorded once. Material for sequencing was blood. Receptor source: a woman in her thirties with Graves' hyperthyroidism.

The V and J genes are TRBV20-1 and TRBJ2-3, with D unresolved. The CDR3 spans 15 residues. Trimming stripped 5 bases from V and 2 bases from J, with 17 bases between. Germline V gene sequence: CDR1 DFQATT, CDR2 SNEGSKA (reference sequence). The CDR3 loop is CSAPPLVVITDTQYF. In DNA, the CDR3 is TGCAGTGCTCCCCCCTTGGTTGTTATCACAGATACGCAGTATTTT.

This clonotype has only a few counts. The CDR3 bases are TGTGCCTGGAGTAAGGGTGAGAGAGAGACCCAGTACTTC. Protein: CAWSKGERETQYF. V gene TRBV30 combines with J gene TRBJ2-5; D not resolved. CDR1 is GTSNPN and CDR2 is SVGIG in the germline V gene (reference sequence). There are 13 residues in the CDR3. The V end lost 2 bases, the J end lost 4 bases, and 11 bases lay between the germline ends.

The rearrangement joins TRBV4-3 to TRBJ2-6; D is undetermined. The CDR3 extends over 19 amino acids. Trimming stripped 3 bases from V and 0 bases from J, with 18 bases between. Germline loops: CDR1 LGHNA, CDR2 YSLEER. Written as DNA, the CDR3 is TGCGCCAGCAGCCAGAAGGCAAATCTCCACAGCTCTGGGGCCAACGTCCTGACTTTC. Translated: CASSQKANLHSSGANVLTF.

At least ten counts were recorded for this clonotype. The gene calls are TRBV6-1 and TRBJ1-2; no reliable D call. Germline V lookup: CDR1 MNHNS, CDR2 SASEGT. The CDR3 contains 14 residues. V was shortened by 2 bases and J by 3 bases, with 10 bases between the two germline ends. The CDR3 loop reads CASSENWGDYGYTF. The CDR3 DNA reads TGTGCCAGCAGTGAAAATTGGGGAGACTATGGCTACACCTTC.

This clonotype was counted ten times or more. The chain links TRBV12-3 or TRBV12-4 to TRBJ2-2, with D tentatively TRBD1 (5 bases). The CDR3 contains 16 residues. Trimming stripped 2 bases from V and 1 base from J, with 11 bases between. In DNA form, the CDR3 reads TGTGCCAGCAGTTTAATCCCAGGGTTGAACACCGGGGAGCTGTTTTTT. This encodes CASSLIPGLNTGELFF.

This clonotype has just a few counts. The junction and the germline gene differ at one end; a read error may be behind it. The rearrangement uses TRBV6-1 and TRBJ2-5, with D possibly matching TRBD2 (5 bases). The V gene's germline CDR1 is MNHNS and CDR2 SASEGT. The CDR3 sequence is 13 residues long. CDR3 in amino acids: CASFRGREGALNF. CDR3 nucleotides: TGTGCCAGCTTCCGTGGGCGAGAGGGAGCTCTGAACTTC.

This clonotype was seen ten or more times. The chain recombines TRBV2 with TRBJ2-1; maybe TRBD2 (5 bases). V lost 5 bases, J lost 9 bases, and 11 bases lay in between. Looked up from germline, CDR1 is SNHLY and CDR2 is FYNNEI. The length of the CDR3 is 12 residues. CDR3 bases: TGTGCCAGCAGTCCAACTAGACTTGAGCAGTTCTTC. It codes for CASSPTRLEQFF.

This clonotype was detected ten times or more. V usage is TRBV6-2 or TRBV6-3 and J usage is TRBJ1-1, with D perhaps matching TRBD1 (5 bases). This CDR3 spans 14 amino acids. The V and J ends lost 4 bases and 0 bases respectively, with 9 bases between them. CDR1 is MNHEY, CDR2 SVGEGT, per germline. CDR3 DNA: TGTGCCAGCAGTTCGGGACTTCTGAACACTGAAGCTTTCTTT. This encodes CASSSGLLNTEAFF.

This clonotype was counted many times. The rearrangement links TRBV28 to TRBJ1-4, with TRBD1 as a possible D gene (6 bases). The V end was cut by 4 bases, the J end by 3 bases, with 18 bases between. The V gene's germline CDR1 is MDHEN and CDR2 SYDVKM. The CDR3 runs 17 residues. The CDR3 region is CASSSAGAGASNEKLFF. The CDR3 DNA follows: TGTGCCAGCAGTTCAGCGGGAGCGGGGGCCTCTAATGAAAAACTGTTTTTT.

This clonotype was seen at least ten times. In nucleotides, the CDR3 is TGTGCCAGCAGAAACAGTAGCGGAAGCTCCTACGAGCAGTACTTC. Its protein is CASRNSSGSSYEQYF. The chain has TRBV7-2 and TRBJ2-7; possibly TRBD2 for D (6 bases). The CDR3 sequence is 15 residues long. Per germline, CDR1 SGHTA and CDR2 FQGNSA. Trimming removed 6 bases from V and 0 bases from J, with 15 bases in between.

This clonotype was seen repeatedly, ten times or more. The rearrangement joins TRBV28 to TRBJ2-7; 9 bases fit TRBD2. Germline V gene sequence: CDR1 MDHEN, CDR2 SYDVKM. The CDR3 is made up of 15 amino acids. Unmatched junction bases numbered 8, after V lost 5 bases and J lost 3 bases. The CDR3 DNA reads as TGTGCCAGCAGTGTAGCGGGAGTCAGTCTCTACGAGCAGTACTTC. This sequence encodes CASSVAGVSLYEQYF. The full variable domain, completed using reference TRBV28 and TRBJ2-7, is DVKVTQSSRYLVKRTGEKVFLECVQDMDHENMFWYRQDPGLGLRLIYFSYDVKMKEKGDIPEGYSVSREKKERFSLILESASTNQTSMYLCASSVAGVSLYEQYFGPGTRLTVT.

This clonotype appeared many times. This chain connects TRBV29-1 to TRBJ1-1; maybe TRBD1 (6 bases). Trimming stripped 5 bases from V and 4 bases from J, with 17 bases between. CDR1 is SQVTM, CDR2 ANQGSEA, per germline. The CDR3 sequence is 14 residues long. The CDR3 DNA reads as TGCAGCGTTTATGGGGACAAGGGGAGCACTGAAGCTTTCTTT. This gives the protein CSVYGDKGSTEAFF. Filled out from reference TRBV29-1 and TRBJ1-1, the complete variable domain reads SAVISQKPSRDICQRGTSLTIQCQVDSQVTMMFWYRQQPGQSLTLIATANQGSEATYESGFVIDKFPISRPNLTFSTLTVSNMSPEDSSIYLCSVYGDKGSTEAFFGQGTRLTVV.

CDR3 nucleotide sequence: TGTGCCAGCAGCTTCGTACTCAGACAGTCGACAGATACGCAGTATTTT. This translates into CASSFVLRQSTDTQYF. J is TRBJ2-3 and V is TRBV5-8; tentatively, D is TRBD1 (5 bases). The CDR3 sequence is 16 residues long. The germline gives CDR1 SGHTS, CDR2 YDEGEE. V was clipped by 2 bases and J by 3 bases, with 16 bases between them.

There are many counts of this clonotype. The chain recombines TRBV7-2 with TRBJ1-1; D is undetermined. Germline V gene data show CDR1 as SGHTA and CDR2 as FQGNSA. Trimming stripped 5 bases from V and 4 bases from J, with 11 bases between. The CDR3 spans 13 residues. The CDR3 nucleotides are TGTGCCAGCAGCCAAAACGGGCTCACTGAAGCTTTCTTT. This codes for CASSQNGLTEAFF.

This clonotype was seen ten or more times. V gene TRBV7-9 combines with J gene TRBJ2-7; 11 bases are a match to TRBD2. The CDR3 is made up of 18 amino acids. Germline V lookup: CDR1 SEHNR, CDR2 FQNEAQ (reference sequence). The V and J ends lost 3 bases and 2 bases, in that order; junction bases with no gene match: 12. Written as DNA, the CDR3 is TGTGCCAGCAGCTTGATTGGCCTAGCGGGAGGTTCGGCCTACGAGCAGTACTTC. This encodes CASSLIGLAGGSAYEQYF. Full variable domain (missing parts from reference TRBV7-9 and TRBJ2-7): DTGVSQNPRHKITKRGQNVTFRCDPISEHNRLYWYRQTLGQGPEFLTYFQNEAQLEKSRLLSDRFSAERPKGSFSTLEIQRTEQGDSAMYLCASSLIGLAGGSAYEQYFGPGTRLTVT.

This clonotype was seen repeatedly, ten times or more. The V call is TRBV5-1, the J call TRBJ1-1; 7 bases are a match to TRBD1. Trimming took 4 bases from V and 8 from J; bases not matched to a gene: 8. Germline CDR1 reads SGHRS; CDR2 reads YFSETQ. The length of the CDR3 is 13 residues. The CDR3, as DNA: TGCGCCAGCAGCGCGCCGGAGGGGGCGGAAGCTTTCTTT. Translation: CASSAPEGAEAFF.

The chain has TRBV6-1 and TRBJ1-3, with D possibly matching TRBD1 (5 bases). The CDR3 loop spans 13 amino acids. Trimming shortened V by 8 bases and J by 7 bases, and 15 bases separated the two germline ends. CDR1 is MNHNS and CDR2 is SASEGT in the germline V gene. The CDR3 protein is CASGRVAGNTIYF. The CDR3 DNA reads as TGTGCCAGCGGGAGGGTTGCAGGGAACACCATATATTTT.

This clonotype was found many times. V and J are TRBV6-2 or TRBV6-3 and TRBJ2-4; the D is unclear. Trimming cost V 7 bases and J 5 bases, with 6 bases left between them. Germline V gene sequence: CDR1 MNHEY, CDR2 SVGEGT. This CDR3 region has 11 residues. The chain's CDR3 is CASTSENIQYF. The DNA of the CDR3 is TGTGCCAGCACCTCCGAAAACATTCAGTACTTC.

The V call is TRBV14, the J call TRBJ1-6, with D possibly being TRBD1 (5 bases). This CDR3 spans 14 amino acids. Germline V CDR1 and CDR2: SGHDN, FVKESK. V lost 3 bases, J lost 8 bases, and 11 bases lay in between. The CDR3: CASSQPGAYSPLHF. CDR3 DNA sequence: TGTGCCAGCAGCCAGCCCGGGGCGTATTCACCCCTCCACTTT.

This clonotype has only a few counts. The rearrangement uses TRBV30 and TRBJ2-6; TRBD2 matches at 12 bases. Germline V CDR1 and CDR2: GTSNPN, SVGIG (reference sequence). This CDR3 comprises 18 residues. V lost 2 bases to trimming and J lost 0 bases; unmatched junction nucleotides: 5. CDR3 in DNA: TGTGCCTGGAGTAAAGGACTAGCGGGAATCTCTGGGGCCAACGTCCTGACTTTC. It encodes CAWSKGLAGISGANVLTF.

V usage is TRBV14 and J usage is TRBJ1-6; the D is unclear. The CDR3 contains 15 residues. The V gene's germline CDR1 is SGHDN and CDR2 FVKESK. Between the trimmed V and J ends, which lost 4 bases and 0 bases, there was a span of 7 bases. DNA for the CDR3: TGTGCCAGCAGCCCTTTGGGCTCCTATAATTCACCCCTCCACTTT. This encodes CASSPLGSYNSPLHF.

At least ten counts were recorded for this clonotype. J is TRBJ2-7 and V is TRBV6-1, with 11 nucleotides matching TRBD2. The germline gives CDR1 MNHNS, CDR2 SASEGT. The CDR3 extends over 15 amino acids. With V trimmed by 2 bases and J by 4 bases, 4 bases remained unmatched. CDR3 nucleotides: TGTGCCAGCAGTGAAAGAACTAGCGGGAGTTACGAGCAGTACTTC. Translation gives CASSERTSGSYEQYF.

This clonotype occurred many times. This chain connects TRBV28 to TRBJ2-2; TRBD2 agrees at 7 bases. The junction had 8 bases not matched to a gene; V was cut back by 4 bases and J by 3 bases. This CDR3 is built from 16 residues. Germline CDR1 is MDHEN and CDR2 is SYDVKM. CDR3 residues: CASSSRTREDTGELFF. CDR3 in DNA: TGTGCCAGCAGTTCCAGGACTAGGGAGGACACCGGGGAGCTGTTTTTT.

This clonotype has only a few counts. DNA of the CDR3: TGTGCCAGCAGCTTGTCCGTGACACTATACAATGAGCAGTTCTTC. This sequence encodes CASSLSVTLYNEQFF. This chain uses TRBV5-6 with TRBJ2-1; no definite D call. CDR3 length: 15 residues. Trimming left V 1 base short and J 4 bases short, with 12 bases between. Germline loops: CDR1 SGHDT, CDR2 YYEEEE.

CDR3 sequence (DNA): TGTGCCAGCAGCTTGAGATCGACAGTCCAAGAGACCCAGTACTTC. Amino acid sequence: CASSLRSTVQETQYF. The chain uses TRBV5-4 and TRBJ2-5; D perhaps matches TRBD1 (5 bases). The CDR3 spans 15 residues. Germline CDR1 and CDR2: SGHNT and YYREEE (reference sequence). V was clipped by 1 base and J by 1 base, with 11 bases between them. The entire variable domain, with the rest obtained from reference TRBV5-4 and TRBJ2-5, is as follows: ETGVTQSPTHLIKTRGQQVTLRCSSQSGHNTVSWYQQALGQGPQFIFQYYREEENGRGNFPPRFSGLQFPNYSSELNVNALELDDSALYLCASSLRSTVQETQYFGPGTRLLVL.

V usage is TRBV18 and J usage is TRBJ2-1; 12 bases match TRBD1. The V gene's germline CDR1 is KGHSH and CDR2 LQKENI. V lost 3 bases, J lost 8 bases, and 2 bases stayed unmatched. The CDR3 is 14 amino acids. CDR3: CASSPGTGGDEQFF. The CDR3 DNA is TGTGCCAGCTCACCCGGGACAGGGGGCGATGAGCAGTTCTTC.

Worth noting for this clonotype: This may come from a read error, since a much larger clone is one base off. The chain links TRBV28 to TRBJ1-1; weak D call: TRBD1 (5 bases). This CDR3 spans 13 amino acids. V was pared by 5 bases and J by 10 bases, with 17 bases between. Germline assignment: CDR1 MDHEN and CDR2 SYDVKM. The CDR3 region is CASSPLGVDGAFF. The CDR3 nucleotides read TGTGCCAGCAGTCCCCTGGGGGTGGACGGAGCTTTCTTT.

This clonotype was detected ten times or more. The V call is TRBV27, the J call TRBJ2-5, with D uncertain. Trimming stripped 0 bases from V and 7 bases from J, with 18 bases between. CDR1 MNHEY and CDR2 SMNVEV come from the germline V gene (reference sequence). The CDR3 spans 16 residues. Here the CDR3 DNA reads TGTGCCAGCAGTTTATCGGGAAGTGCCTTCCGCGGGACCCAGTACTTC. Translating it yields CASSLSGSAFRGTQYF.